This T cell receptor (beta chain) was sequenced during a study of blood T cell repertoires in COVID-19. Background on the study: The samples span acute and convalescent COVID-19 from the United States, Italy and Spain. Sources were T cells, B-cell-depleted T cells, or PBMCs; the material itself was cDNA or gDNA.

Original analysis: Using reference gene primer amplification, nucleated cell counts were estimated. Assay: immunoSEQ multiplex PCR; the TCRdb copy retains only in-frame clones and omits some. D and trimming come from the DNA, and the V and J calls and clone size come from that table. In the table there are 210,000 or so clones, more than 60% of which are singletons. This CDR3 region has 15 residues. V gave up 0 bases and J gave up 5 bases, with 10 bases separating them. CDR1 and CDR2 (germline): SEHNR, FQNEAQ (reference sequence). The sequence was collected from a man aged 50-59 years who had recovered from COVID-19. V gene TRBV7-9 combines with J gene TRBJ2-2; D perhaps matches TRBD2 (6 bases). The specimen was peripheral blood. The CDR3 sequence: CASSLAASVTGELFF. Written as DNA, the CDR3 is TGTGCCAGCAGCTTAGCCGCTAGCGTTACCGGGGAGCTGTTTTTT.